This T cell receptor (beta chain) was identified in a study of blood T cells in healthy people across ages. Notes on the study in general: For the donors, CMV status was unknown and possibly confounded expanded clonotype changes.

Sample donors were healthy Caucasian individuals that came from Russia, aged roughly 6 to 100. For the second PCR, which ran for about 6 to 11 cycles, a sample-barcoded 5' primer and a J-beta primer mix were used. One entry per CDR3 protein, called by TCRdb with MiXCR from the 5' RACE reads. The sample has fewer than 900,000 distinct CDR3 sequences, about 36% seen once. Germline V gene data show CDR1 as SGHDT and CDR2 as YYEEEE. This CDR3 comprises 16 residues. Remarks on this clonotype: Antigen unknown.

This TCR was sampled from a man younger than 35 in good health. Sequenced sample: blood. The rearrangement links TRBV5-6 to TRBJ2-1, with 11 bases matching TRBD2. The tail of the sequence fits TRBJ2-7 better, so the J call may be wrong. The CDR3 reads CASSRRLAGSYNEQYF. CDR3 bases: TGTGCCAGCAGCCGTAGACTAGCGGGGTCCTACAATGAGCAGTACTTC.